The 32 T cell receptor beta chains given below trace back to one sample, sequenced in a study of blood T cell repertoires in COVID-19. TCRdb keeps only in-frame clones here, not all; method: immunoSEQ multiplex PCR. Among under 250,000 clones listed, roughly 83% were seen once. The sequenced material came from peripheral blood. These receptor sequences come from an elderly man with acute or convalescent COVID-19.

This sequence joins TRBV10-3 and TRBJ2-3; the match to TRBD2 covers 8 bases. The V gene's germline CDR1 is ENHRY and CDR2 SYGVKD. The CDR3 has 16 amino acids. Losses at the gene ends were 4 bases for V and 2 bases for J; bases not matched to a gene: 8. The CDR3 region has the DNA TGTGCCATCAGTGCCCTCGGGGGGGGGCTCACAGATACGCAGTATTTT. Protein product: CAISALGGGLTDTQYF.

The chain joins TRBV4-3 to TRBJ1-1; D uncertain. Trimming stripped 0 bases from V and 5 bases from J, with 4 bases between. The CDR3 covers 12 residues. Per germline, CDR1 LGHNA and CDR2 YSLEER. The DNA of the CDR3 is TGCGCCAGCAGCCAAGATCGGACTGAAGCTTTCTTT. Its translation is CASSQDRTEAFF.

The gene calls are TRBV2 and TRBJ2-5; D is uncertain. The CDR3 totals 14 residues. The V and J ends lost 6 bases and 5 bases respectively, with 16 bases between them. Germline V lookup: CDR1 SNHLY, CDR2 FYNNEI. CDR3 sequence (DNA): TGTGCCAGCAGGGATTATAATATGCGGGAGACCCAGTACTTC. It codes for CASRDYNMRETQYF.

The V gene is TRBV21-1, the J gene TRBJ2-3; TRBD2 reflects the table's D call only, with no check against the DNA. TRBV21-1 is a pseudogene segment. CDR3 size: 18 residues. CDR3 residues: CASSTEGGLAGRTDTQYF. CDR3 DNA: TGTGCCAGCAGCACTGAAGGGGGACTAGCGGGAAGGACAGATACGCAGTATTTT.

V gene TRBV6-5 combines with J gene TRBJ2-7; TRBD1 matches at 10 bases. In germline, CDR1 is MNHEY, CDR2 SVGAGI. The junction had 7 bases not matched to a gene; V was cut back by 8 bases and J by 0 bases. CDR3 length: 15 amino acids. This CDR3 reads CASDRGPPSSYEQYF. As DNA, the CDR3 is TGTGCCAGCGACAGGGGGCCTCCGAGCTCCTACGAGCAGTACTTC.

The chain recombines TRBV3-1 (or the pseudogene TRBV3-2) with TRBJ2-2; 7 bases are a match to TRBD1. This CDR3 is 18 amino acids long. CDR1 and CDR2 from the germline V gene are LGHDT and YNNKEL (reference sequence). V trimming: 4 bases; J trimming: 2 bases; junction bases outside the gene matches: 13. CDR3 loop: CASSLLPPGTANTGELFF. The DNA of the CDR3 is TGTGCCAGCAGCCTCTTACCACCCGGGACAGCCAACACCGGGGAGCTGTTTTTT.

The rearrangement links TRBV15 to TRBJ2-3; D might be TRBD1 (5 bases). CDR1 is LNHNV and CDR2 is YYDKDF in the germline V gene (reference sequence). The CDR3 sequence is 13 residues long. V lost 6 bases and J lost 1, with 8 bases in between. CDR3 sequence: CATRGRGTDTQYF. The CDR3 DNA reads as TGTGCCACCAGGGGGCGCGGCACAGATACGCAGTATTTT.

The CDR3 DNA is TGTGCCAGCAGCCCAGGGACAGTGACCAATCAGCCCCAGCATTTT. This encodes CASSPGTVTNQPQHF. The chain joins TRBV11-2 to TRBJ1-5; TRBD1 aligns across 7 bases. This CDR3 has 15 amino acids. From germline, CDR1 is SGHAT and CDR2 FQNNGV. V was clipped by 5 bases and J by 3 bases; unmatched bases: 7. The full variable domain, rest sourced from reference TRBV11-2 and TRBJ1-5, is EAGVAQSPRYKIIEKRQSVAFWCNPISGHATLYWYQQILGQGPKLLIQFQNNGVVDDSQLPKDRFSAERLKGVDSTLKIQPAKLEDSAVYLCASSPGTVTNQPQHFGDGTRLSIL.

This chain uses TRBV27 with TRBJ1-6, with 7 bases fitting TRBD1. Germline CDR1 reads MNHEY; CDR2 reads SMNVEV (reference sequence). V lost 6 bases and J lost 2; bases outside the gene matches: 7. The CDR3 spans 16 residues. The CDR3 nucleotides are TGTGCCAGCAGCCTAACAGGGGCCCCCTATAATTCACCCCTCCACTTT. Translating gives CASSLTGAPYNSPLHF.

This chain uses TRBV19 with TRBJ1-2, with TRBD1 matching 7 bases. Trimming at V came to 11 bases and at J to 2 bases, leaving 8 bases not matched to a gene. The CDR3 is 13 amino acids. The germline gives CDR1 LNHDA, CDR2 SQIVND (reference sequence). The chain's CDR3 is CASMDRPNYGYTF. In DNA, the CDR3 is TGTGCCTCAATGGACAGGCCGAACTATGGCTACACCTTC. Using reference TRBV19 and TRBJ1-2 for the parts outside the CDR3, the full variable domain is DGGITQSPKYLFRKEGQNVTLSCEQNLNHDAMYWYRQDPGQGLRLIYYSQIVNDFQKGDIAEGYSVSREKKESFPLTVTSAQKNPTAFYLCASMDRPNYGYTFGSGTRLTVV.

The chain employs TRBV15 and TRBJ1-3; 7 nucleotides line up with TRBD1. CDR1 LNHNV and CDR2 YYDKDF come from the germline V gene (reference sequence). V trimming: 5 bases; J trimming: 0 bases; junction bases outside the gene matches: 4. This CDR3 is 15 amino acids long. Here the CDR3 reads CATSGGQFSGNTIYF. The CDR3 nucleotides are TGTGCCACCAGCGGGGGACAGTTCTCTGGAAACACCATATATTTT.

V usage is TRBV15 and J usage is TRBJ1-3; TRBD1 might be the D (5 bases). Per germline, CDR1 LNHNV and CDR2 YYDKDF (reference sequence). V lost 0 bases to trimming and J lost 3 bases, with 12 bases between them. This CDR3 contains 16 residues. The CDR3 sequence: CATSREQGLIGNTIYF. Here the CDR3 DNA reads TGTGCCACCAGCAGAGAGCAGGGATTGATTGGAAACACCATATATTTT. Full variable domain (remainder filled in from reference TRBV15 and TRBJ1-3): DAMVIQNPRYQVTQFGKPVTLSCSQTLNHNVMYWYQQKSSQAPKLLFHYYDKDFNNEADTPDNFQSRRPNTSFCFLDIRSPGLGDTAMYLCATSREQGLIGNTIYFGEGSWLTVV.

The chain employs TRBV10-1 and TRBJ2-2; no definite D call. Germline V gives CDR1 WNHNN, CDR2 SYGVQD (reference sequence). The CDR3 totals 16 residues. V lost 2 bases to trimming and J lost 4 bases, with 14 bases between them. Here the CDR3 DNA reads TGCGCCAGCAGTGAGCGACAAGGCCATAGCACCGGGGAGCTGTTTTTT. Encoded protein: CASSERQGHSTGELFF.

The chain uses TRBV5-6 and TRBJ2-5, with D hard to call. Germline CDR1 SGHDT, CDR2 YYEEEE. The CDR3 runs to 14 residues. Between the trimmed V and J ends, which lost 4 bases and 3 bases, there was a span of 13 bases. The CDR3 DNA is TGTGCCAGCAGCGCCAGGTTCCTTAAAGAGACCCAGTACTTC. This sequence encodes CASSARFLKETQYF.

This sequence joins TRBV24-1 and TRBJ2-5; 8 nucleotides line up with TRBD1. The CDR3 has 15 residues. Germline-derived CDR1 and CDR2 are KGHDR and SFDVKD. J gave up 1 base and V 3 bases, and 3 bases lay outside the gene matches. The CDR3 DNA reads TGTGCCACCAGTGATGACAGGGGATTCCAAGAGACCCAGTACTTC. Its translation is CATSDDRGFQETQYF.

CDR3 sequence reads: CASSLVPKGAGNTIYF. CDR3 sequence (DNA): TGTGCCAGCAGCTTAGTTCCGAAAGGAGCTGGAAACACCATATATTTT. The chain combines TRBV7-9 with TRBJ1-3; D uncertain. CDR3 length: 16 residues. V was clipped by 1 base and J by 2 bases, with 12 bases between them. The V gene's germline CDR1 is SEHNR and CDR2 FQNEAQ (reference sequence).

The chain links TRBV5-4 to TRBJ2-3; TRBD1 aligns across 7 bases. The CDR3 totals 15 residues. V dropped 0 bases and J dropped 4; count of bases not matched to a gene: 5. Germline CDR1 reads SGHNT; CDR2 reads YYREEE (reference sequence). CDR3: CASSLGGGPADTQYF. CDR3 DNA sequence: TGTGCCAGCAGCTTGGGAGGGGGCCCCGCAGATACGCAGTATTTT.

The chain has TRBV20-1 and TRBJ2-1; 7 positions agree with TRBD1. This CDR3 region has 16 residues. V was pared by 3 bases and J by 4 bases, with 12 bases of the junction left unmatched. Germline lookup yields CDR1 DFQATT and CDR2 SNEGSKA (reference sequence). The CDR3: CSASDPRQGAYNEQFF. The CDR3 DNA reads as TGCAGTGCTAGTGACCCAAGACAGGGTGCTTACAATGAGCAGTTCTTC.

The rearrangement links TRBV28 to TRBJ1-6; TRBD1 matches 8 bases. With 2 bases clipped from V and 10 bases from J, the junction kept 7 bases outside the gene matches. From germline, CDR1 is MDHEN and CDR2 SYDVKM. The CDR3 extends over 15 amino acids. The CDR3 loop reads CASSLRRGRGSPLHF. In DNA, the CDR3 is TGTGCCAGCAGTTTACGCAGGGGGCGGGGGTCACCCCTCCACTTT.

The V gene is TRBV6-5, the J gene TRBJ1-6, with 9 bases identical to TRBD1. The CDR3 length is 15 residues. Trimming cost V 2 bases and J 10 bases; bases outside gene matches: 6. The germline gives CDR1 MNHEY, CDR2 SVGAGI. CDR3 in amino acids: CASSYGGTGRSPLHF. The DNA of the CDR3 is TGTGCCAGCAGTTACGGGGGGACAGGGCGGTCACCCCTCCACTTT.

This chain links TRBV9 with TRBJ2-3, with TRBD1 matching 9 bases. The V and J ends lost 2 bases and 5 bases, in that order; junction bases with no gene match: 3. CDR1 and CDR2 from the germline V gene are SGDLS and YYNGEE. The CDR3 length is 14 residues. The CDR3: CASSVGQGRDTQYF. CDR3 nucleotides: TGTGCCAGCAGCGTGGGACAGGGTAGAGATACGCAGTATTTT.

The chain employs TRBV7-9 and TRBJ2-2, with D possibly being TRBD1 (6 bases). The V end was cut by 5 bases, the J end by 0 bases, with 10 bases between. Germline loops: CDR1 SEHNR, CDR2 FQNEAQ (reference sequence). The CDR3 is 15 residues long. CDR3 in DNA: TGTGCCAGCAGCCCACAGGGATCGAACACCGGGGAGCTGTTTTTT. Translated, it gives CASSPQGSNTGELFF. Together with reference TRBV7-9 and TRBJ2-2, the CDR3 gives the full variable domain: DTGVSQNPRHKITKRGQNVTFRCDPISEHNRLYWYRQTLGQGPEFLTYFQNEAQLEKSRLLSDRFSAERPKGSFSTLEIQRTEQGDSAMYLCASSPQGSNTGELFFGEGSRLTVL.

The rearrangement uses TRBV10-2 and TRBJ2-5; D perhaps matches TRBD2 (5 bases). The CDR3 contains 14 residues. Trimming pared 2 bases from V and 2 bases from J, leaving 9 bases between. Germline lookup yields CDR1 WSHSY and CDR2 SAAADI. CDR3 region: CASSELRGQETQYF. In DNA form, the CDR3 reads TGCGCCAGCAGTGAGCTTCGGGGACAAGAGACCCAGTACTTC.

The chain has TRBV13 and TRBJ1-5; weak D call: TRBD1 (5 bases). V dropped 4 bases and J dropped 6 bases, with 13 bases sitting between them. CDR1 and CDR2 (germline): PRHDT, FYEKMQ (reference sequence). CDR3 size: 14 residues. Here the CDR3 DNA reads TGTGCCAGCAGCTGGGGGGGTGGTGGTCAGCCCCAGCATTTT. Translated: CASSWGGGGQPQHF.

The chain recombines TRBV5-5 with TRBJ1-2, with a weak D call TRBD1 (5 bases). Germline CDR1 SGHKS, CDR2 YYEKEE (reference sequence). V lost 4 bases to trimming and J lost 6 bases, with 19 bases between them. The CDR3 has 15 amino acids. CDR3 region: CASSLSGGSGNGYTF. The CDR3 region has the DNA TGTGCCAGCAGCCTATCCGGGGGTAGCGGGAATGGCTACACCTTC.

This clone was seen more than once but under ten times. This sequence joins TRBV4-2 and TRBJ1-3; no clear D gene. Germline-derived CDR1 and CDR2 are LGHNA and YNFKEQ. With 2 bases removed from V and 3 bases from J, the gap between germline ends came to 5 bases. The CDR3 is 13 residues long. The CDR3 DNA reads TGTGCCAGCAGCCAACAAATTGGAAACACCATATATTTT. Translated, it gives CASSQQIGNTIYF.

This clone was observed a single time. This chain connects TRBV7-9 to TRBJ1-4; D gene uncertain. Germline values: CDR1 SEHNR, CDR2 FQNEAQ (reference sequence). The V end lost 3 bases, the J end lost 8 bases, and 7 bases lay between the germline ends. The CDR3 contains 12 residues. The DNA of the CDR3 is TGTGCCAGCAGCTTCACGGGGGAAAAACTGTTTTTT. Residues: CASSFTGEKLFF.

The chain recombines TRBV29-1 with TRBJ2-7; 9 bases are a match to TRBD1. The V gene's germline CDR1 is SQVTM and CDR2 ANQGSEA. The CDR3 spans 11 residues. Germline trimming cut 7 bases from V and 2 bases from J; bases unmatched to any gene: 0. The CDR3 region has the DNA TGCAGCGGGACAGGGGCCTACGAGCAGTACTTC. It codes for CSGTGAYEQYF.

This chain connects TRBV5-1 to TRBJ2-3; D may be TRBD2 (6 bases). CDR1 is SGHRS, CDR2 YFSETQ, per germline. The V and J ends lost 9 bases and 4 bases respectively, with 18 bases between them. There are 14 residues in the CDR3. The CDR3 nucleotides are TGCGCCACCCGGGACTCCCAGGGCCCAGATACGCAGTATTTT. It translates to CATRDSQGPDTQYF. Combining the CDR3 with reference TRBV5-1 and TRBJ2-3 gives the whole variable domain KAGVTQTPRYLIKTRGQQVTLSCSPISGHRSVSWYQQTPGQGLQFLFEYFSETQRNKGNFPGRFSGRQFSNSRSEMNVSTLELGDSALYLCATRDSQGPDTQYFGPGTRLTVL.

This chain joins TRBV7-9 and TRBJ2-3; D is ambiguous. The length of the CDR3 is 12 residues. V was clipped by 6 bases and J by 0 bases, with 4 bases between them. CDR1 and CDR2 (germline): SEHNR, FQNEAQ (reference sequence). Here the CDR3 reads CASSPSTDTQYF. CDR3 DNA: TGTGCCAGCAGTCCGAGCACAGATACGCAGTATTTT.

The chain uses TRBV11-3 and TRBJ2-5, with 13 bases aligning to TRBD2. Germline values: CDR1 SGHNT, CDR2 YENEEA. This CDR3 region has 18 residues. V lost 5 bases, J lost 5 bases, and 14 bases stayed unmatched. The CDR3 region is CASSPGTSGDVALETQYF. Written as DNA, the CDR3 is TGTGCCAGCAGCCCCGGGACTAGCGGGGATGTAGCGTTGGAGACCCAGTACTTC.

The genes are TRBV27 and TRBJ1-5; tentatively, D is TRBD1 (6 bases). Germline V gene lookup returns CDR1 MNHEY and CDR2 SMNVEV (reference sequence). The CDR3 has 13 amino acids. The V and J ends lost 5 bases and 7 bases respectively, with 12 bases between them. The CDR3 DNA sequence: TGTGCCAGCAGTCATACAGGGATACAGCCCCAGCATTTT. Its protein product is CASSHTGIQPQHF.